This T cell receptor beta chain was identified in a study of beta chain features in type 1 diabetes. The CDR3 runs 15 residues. Trimming cost V 0 bases and J 4 bases, with 10 bases left between them. The V gene's germline CDR1 is LGHNA and CDR2 YSLEER. Cells sorted by CD45RO/CCR7/CD25/CD127/CD95/CD27 comprised CD4+ naive, central memory, regulatory and stem cell-like memory cells. Reverse transcribing all isolated RNA meant expressed TCRB transcripts were sequenced. The method was immunoSEQ multiplex PCR; TCRdb's version includes in-frame clones alone and lacks a portion of them. Altogether 810,000 or so clones are present, roughly 17% being singletons, with the ten largest covering 0.023%.

This sequence joins TRBV4-3 and TRBJ1-5; perhaps TRBD1 as D (5 bases). Input material: naive CD4+ T cells from blood. The clonotype originates from a young woman in good health. The CDR3 bases are TGCGCCAGCAGCCAAGATTGGGGGGGAAATCAGCCCCAGCATTTT. Encoded protein: CASSQDWGGNQPQHF.